Listed here is a single T cell receptor (beta chain). The antigen is not known. CDR3 length: 14 residues. V was cut by 1 base and J by 4 bases, with 10 bases left in between. Germline loops: CDR1 SGDLS, CDR2 YYNGEE. Libraries were prepared by immunoSEQ multiplex PCR; TCRdb keeps only in-frame clonotypes and omits some of them. The table records 15,000 to 20,000 clones, around 82% of them present only once. The source of the sample is a study of tumor-infiltrating lymphocytes in localized non-small cell lung cancer. The overall study: Each patient gave resected tumor and non-adjacent uninvolved lung tissue.

Study outcomes and limitations: Different pieces of the same tissue went to different assays, confounding technical variation with intratumor heterogeneity. Not all patients were TCR sequenced, owing to tissue quantity. TCRbeta sequencing showed higher T cell infiltration in tumors than uninvolved lung.

This chain joins TRBV9 and TRBJ2-3, with D unclear. The sequencing sample was made of uninvolved lung tissue not adjacent to the tumor. The receptor was derived from a human donor with non-small cell lung cancer. The DNA for the CDR3 is TGTGCCAGCAGCGTAAGCTCGGCTCCAGATACGCAGTATTTT. This gives the protein CASSVSSAPDTQYF.